The source of this T cell receptor (beta chain) is a study of blood T cell repertoires in COVID-19. Study-wide context: Both acute and convalescent COVID-19 samples were obtained from the United States, Italy and Spain. Nucleic acid was either cDNA or gDNA, and it came from T cells, B-cell-depleted T cells, or PBMCs.

Trimming removed 7 bases from V and 4 bases from J, with 14 bases in between. The CDR3 sequence is 14 residues long. CDR1 is MNHNY and CDR2 is SVGAGI in the germline V gene (reference sequence). Libraries were prepared by immunoSEQ multiplex PCR; TCRdb keeps only in-frame clonotypes and omits some of them. The sample records some 150,000 clones, about 80% being singletons. The V call is TRBV6-6, the J call TRBJ1-5; maybe TRBD1 (5 bases). Sequences were obtained from peripheral blood. The origin of this receptor is a human donor with acute or convalescent COVID-19. The donor label of this sample is uncertain. In DNA form, the CDR3 reads TGTGCCAGCACCCCGGGGGGGTTAAATCAGCCCCAGCATTTT. Protein product: CASTPGGLNQPQHF.